Given below is one T cell receptor beta chain in context. Its antigen is currently unknown. The source of the sample is a study of identical twins. Study results and limitations: Out-of-frame alpha sequences shared by twins showed excess low generation probability.

MiXCR, applied by TCRdb to the 5' RACE reads, yields one record per CDR3 protein. The sample comprises approximately 190,000 distinct CDR3 sequences, around 15% of which are singletons, and roughly two fifths rests with the top ten. The CDR3 consists of 14 residues. Germline trimming cut 5 bases from V and 5 bases from J; bases unmatched to any gene: 9. CDR1 is DFQATT and CDR2 is SNEGSKA in the germline V gene (reference sequence). This sample was shared with a second study, whose subject was T cells expressing NK-cell markers. From that report: The study found dominant NKG2C+ clonotypes at about 1.0-7.5% of CD8+ T cells in about 6 donors.

Sequenced: CD8+ T cells sorted from blood. The rearrangement joins TRBV20-1 to TRBJ1-5; 7 bases align to TRBD1. This TCR was recovered from a woman aged 18-35 years in good health. The CDR3 is CSAGTGTEYQPQHF. In DNA, the CDR3 is TGCAGTGCTGGTACCGGGACAGAATATCAGCCCCAGCATTTT.